Shown below are 4 T cell receptor beta chains from a single sample sequenced in a study of Ad26.COV2.S vaccination and SARS-CoV-2 variants. Treatment indicated: roughly 20 received Ad26.COV2.S at low or high dose, single or two shots; 5 received placebo; per-sample allocation not given. On day 63 after the first injection, vaccine and placebo recipients gave samples. Assay: immunoSEQ multiplex PCR; the TCRdb copy retains only in-frame clones and omits some. The table lists fewer than 400,000 clones, about 86% of them singletons. Sample: peripheral blood, taken in a trial of Ad26.COV2.S vaccine versus placebo. The source is a person aged 18 to 65 who received the Ad26.COV2.S COVID-19 vaccine or a placebo.

V is TRBV11-3 and J is TRBJ1-2, with D maybe TRBD1 (6 bases). The germline V gene encodes CDR1 SGHNT and CDR2 YENEEA. The V end lost 5 bases, the J end lost 8 bases, and 15 bases lay between the germline ends. This CDR3 has 13 residues. The CDR3 protein is CASSTAGGEGYTF. In DNA, the CDR3 is TGTGCCAGCAGCACAGCGGGGGGCGAGGGCTACACCTTC. The full variable domain, in which reference TRBV11-3 and TRBJ1-2 provide the parts outside the CDR3, is EAGVVQSPRYKIIEKKQPVAFWCNPISGHNTLYWYLQNLGQGPELLIRYENEEAVDDSQLPKDRFSAERLKGVDSTLKIQPAELGDSAVYLCASSTAGGEGYTFGSGTRLTVV.

V is TRBV6-4 and J is TRBJ2-2; the match to TRBD2 covers 10 bases. There are 16 residues in the CDR3. Germline V gene sequence: CDR1 MRHNA, CDR2 SNTAGT. After removal of 7 bases from V and 0 bases from J, the junction contained 5 bases not matched to a gene. CDR3 in DNA: TGTGCCAGCAAGGCTAGCGGGGGAGCGAACACCGGGGAGCTGTTTTTT. It yields the protein CASKASGGANTGELFF.

The chain recombines TRBV19 with TRBJ1-4, with D possibly TRBD1 on 5 matching bases. Trimming pared 7 bases from V and 7 bases from J, leaving 28 bases between. Germline V gene lookup returns CDR1 LNHDA and CDR2 SQIVND (reference sequence). The CDR3 covers 18 residues. CDR3 residues: CASTSRGSIARGSEKLFF. CDR3 bases: TGTGCCAGTACCTCCCGGGGGTCGATCGCAAGGGGAAGTGAAAAACTGTTTTTT.

This sequence joins TRBV7-9 and TRBJ2-7, with a possible D match to TRBD1 (6 bases). Germline V gene data show CDR1 as SEHNR and CDR2 as FQNEAQ (reference sequence). V dropped 2 bases and J dropped 0 bases, with 23 bases sitting between them. CDR3 length: 19 residues. CDR3 in amino acids: CASSLYGASTGMFSYEQYF. CDR3 in DNA: TGTGCCAGCAGCTTATATGGGGCCTCAACAGGGATGTTCTCCTACGAGCAGTACTTC.